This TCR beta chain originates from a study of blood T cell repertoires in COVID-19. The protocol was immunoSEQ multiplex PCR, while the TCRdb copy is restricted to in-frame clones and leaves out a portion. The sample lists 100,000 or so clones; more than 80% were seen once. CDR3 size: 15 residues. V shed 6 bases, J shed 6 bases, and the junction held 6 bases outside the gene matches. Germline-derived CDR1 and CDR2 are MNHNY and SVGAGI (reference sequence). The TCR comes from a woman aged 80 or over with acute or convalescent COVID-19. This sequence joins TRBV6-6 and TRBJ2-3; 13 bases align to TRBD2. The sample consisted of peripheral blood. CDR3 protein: CASSLGLAGVDTQYF. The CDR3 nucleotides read TGTGCCAGCAGCCTCGGACTAGCGGGGGTGGATACGCAGTATTTT.